One and the same sample provided the 8 T cell receptor beta chains below, sequenced in a study of T cell responses to AZD1222 COVID-19 vaccine. Sequencing used immunoSEQ multiplex PCR; TCRdb keeps in-frame clones, though not all of them. The sample yields around 78,000 clones, 80% to 95% seen once. The sample in question was peripheral blood, obtained on day 0 of MenACWY control vaccination. These receptors all come from an adult in good health.

The chain employs TRBV21-1 and TRBJ1-5; the tabulated D call, TRBD1, remains unverified against the DNA. TRBV21-1 is a recognized pseudogene. The CDR3 extends over 17 amino acids. CDR3 amino acids: CASSKVPVGQGMTPQHF. The CDR3 DNA is TGTGCCAGCAGCAAAGTCCCAGTGGGACAGGGAATGACGCCCCAGCATTTT.

The chain carries TRBV20-1 and TRBJ1-2, with D unresolved. The CDR3 totals 11 residues. V was shortened by 3 bases and J by 5 bases, with 7 bases between the two germline ends. Germline-derived CDR1 and CDR2 are DFQATT and SNEGSKA (reference sequence). The CDR3 DNA follows: TGCAGTGCTAGGTGGGAGTATGGCTACACCTTC. Its protein product is CSARWEYGYTF.

The CDR3 bases are TGTGCCAGCAGCTTTAGGGCGGATGAAAAACTGTTTTTT. Amino acids: CASSFRADEKLFF. This chain links TRBV7-9 with TRBJ1-4; D not certain. Trimming took off 3 bases at V and 6 bases at J, with 8 bases between the two ends. CDR1 and CDR2 from the germline V gene are SEHNR and FQNEAQ (reference sequence). CDR3 length: 13 residues.

Concerning this clone itself: One end of the junction does not line up with germline, which may come from a read error. The CDR3 nucleotides are TGTGCCAGCAGTGAAATTCCAGGGCGAGGCTCCTGCGAGCAGTACTTC. Translation gives CASSEIPGRGSCEQYF. The chain employs TRBV2 and TRBJ2-7; perhaps TRBD1 as D (5 bases). CDR1 and CDR2 (germline): SNHLY, FYNNEI. CDR3 length: 16 amino acids.

This chain uses TRBV6-2 or TRBV6-3 with TRBJ2-7; no reliable D call. The germline CDR1 and CDR2 sequences are MNHEY and SVGEGT. CDR3 length: 12 amino acids. The V end was cut by 6 bases, the J end by 6 bases, with 12 bases between. The CDR3 region is CASSWHNLEQYF. The DNA of the CDR3 is TGTGCCAGCAGCTGGCATAACCTCGAGCAGTACTTC.

The rearrangement uses TRBV6-1 and TRBJ1-5; no clear D gene. V gave up 1 base and J gave up 4 bases, with 11 bases separating them. Germline V lookup: CDR1 MNHNS, CDR2 SASEGT. This CDR3 region has 15 residues. DNA of the CDR3: TGTGCCAGCAGTGAAGGAACAAACCTAAATCAGCCCCAGCATTTT. Its protein product is CASSEGTNLNQPQHF.

This chain connects TRBV4-1 to TRBJ1-4; no reliable D call. Trimming took off 3 bases at V and 3 bases at J, with 14 bases between the two ends. This CDR3 comprises 16 residues. The germline gives CDR1 MGHRA, CDR2 YSYEKL. The CDR3 DNA reads TGCGCCAGCAGCCAGGTCGGGATTCGGGCTAATGAAAAACTGTTTTTT. Amino acids: CASSQVGIRANEKLFF.

V and J are TRBV7-6 and TRBJ1-1; D is undetermined. The CDR3 is 14 residues long. CDR1 and CDR2 from the germline V gene are SGHVS and FNYEAQ. The V end lost 5 bases, the J end lost 5 bases, and 15 bases lay between the germline ends. The CDR3 protein is CASSPAGQGTEAFF. CDR3 DNA sequence: TGTGCCAGCAGCCCTGCAGGCCAAGGAACTGAAGCTTTCTTT.